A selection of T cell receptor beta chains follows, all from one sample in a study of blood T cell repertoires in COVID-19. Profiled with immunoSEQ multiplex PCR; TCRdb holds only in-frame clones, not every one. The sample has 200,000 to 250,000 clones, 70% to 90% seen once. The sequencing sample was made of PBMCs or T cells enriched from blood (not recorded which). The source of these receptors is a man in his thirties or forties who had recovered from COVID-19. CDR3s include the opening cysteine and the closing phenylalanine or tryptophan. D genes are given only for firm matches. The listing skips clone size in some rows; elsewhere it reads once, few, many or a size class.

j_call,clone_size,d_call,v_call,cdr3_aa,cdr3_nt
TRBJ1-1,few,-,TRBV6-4,CATLEGTGTFF,TGTGCCACCCTGGAGGGAACTGGTACTTTCTTT
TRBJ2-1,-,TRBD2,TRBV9,CASSVAGGSTYNEQFF,TGTGCCAGCAGCGTAGCGGGGGGGTCCACCTACAATGAGCAGTTCTTC
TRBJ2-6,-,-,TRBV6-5,CASSSRQSGANVLTF,TGTGCCAGCAGTTCACGACAATCCGGGGCCAACGTCCTGACTTTC
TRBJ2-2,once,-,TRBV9,CASSVGRTLPGELFF,TGTGCCAGCAGCGTAGGGCGGACTTTACCCGGGGAGCTGTTTTTT
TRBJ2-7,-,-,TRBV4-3,CASSQDREGEYEQYF,TGCGCCAGCAGCCAAGACCGTGAGGGAGAATACGAGCAGTACTTC
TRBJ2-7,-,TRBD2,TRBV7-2,CATSYSGGSYEQYF,TGTGCCACCTCCTATAGCGGGGGATCCTACGAGCAGTACTTC
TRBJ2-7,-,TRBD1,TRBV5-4,CASSVDRAGNEQYF,TGTGCCAGCAGCGTCGACAGGGCGGGCAACGAGCAGTACTTC
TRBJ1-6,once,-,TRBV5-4,CASSLDTQARPGGSPLHF,TGTGCCAGCAGCTTGGATACGCAGGCACGGCCGGGGGGTTCACCCCTCCACTTT
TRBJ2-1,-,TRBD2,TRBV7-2,CASSLVNGGVVQFF,TGTGCCAGCAGCTTAGTTAACGGGGGGGTCGTGCAGTTCTTC
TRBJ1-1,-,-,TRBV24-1,CATSDLPGVSHTEAFF,TGTGCCACCAGTGATTTACCAGGGGTTTCGCACACTGAAGCTTTCTTT
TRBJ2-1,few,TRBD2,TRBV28,CASPTSGSSAYNEQFF,TGTGCCAGCCCGACTAGCGGGAGTTCGGCCTACAATGAGCAGTTCTTC
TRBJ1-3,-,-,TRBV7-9,CATSPTLSSGNTIYF,TGTGCCACGAGTCCCACGTTAAGCTCTGGAAACACCATATATTTT
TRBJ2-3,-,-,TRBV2,CAVSTSTDTQYF,TGTGCCGTTTCGACTAGCACAGATACGCAGTATTTT